This T cell receptor (beta chain) was sequenced for a study of response to subunit inactivated influenza vaccine. This clonotype was recorded a few times. TCRdb re-derived calls from the RT-PCR reads in MiXCR, one entry per CDR3 protein. The repertoire holds roughly 700,000 distinct CDR3 sequences, about 15% seen once, with approximately 7% in the top ten. CDR1 is SGHRS, CDR2 YFSETQ, per germline. CDR3 size: 15 residues. V lost 4 bases, J lost 0 bases, and 3 bases stayed unmatched. The sequencing used PBMCs from blood, collected roughly 15 days before vaccination. This chain links TRBV5-1 with TRBJ1-4, with 7 bases lining up with TRBD1. The receptor was derived from a man aged 50 to 59 who received an inactivated influenza vaccine. CDR3 sequence: CASSIGTATNEKLFF. In DNA, the CDR3 is TGCGCCAGCAGCATTGGGACAGCAACTAATGAAAAACTGTTTTTT.